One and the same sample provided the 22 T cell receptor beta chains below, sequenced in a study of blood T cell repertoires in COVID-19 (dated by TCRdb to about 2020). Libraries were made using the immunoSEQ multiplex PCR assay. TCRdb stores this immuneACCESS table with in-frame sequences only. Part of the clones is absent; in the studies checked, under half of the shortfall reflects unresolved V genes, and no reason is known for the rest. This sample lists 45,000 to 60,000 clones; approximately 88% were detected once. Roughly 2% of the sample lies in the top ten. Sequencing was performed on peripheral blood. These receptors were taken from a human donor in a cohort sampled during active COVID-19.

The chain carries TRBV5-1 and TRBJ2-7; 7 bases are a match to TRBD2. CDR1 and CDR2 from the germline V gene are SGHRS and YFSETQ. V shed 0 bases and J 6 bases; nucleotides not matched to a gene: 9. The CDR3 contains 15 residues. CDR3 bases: TGCGCCAGCAGCTTGGATACCGGACTAGTTGCCGAGCAGTACTTC. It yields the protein CASSLDTGLVAEQYF. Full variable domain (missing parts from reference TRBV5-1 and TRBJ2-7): KAGVTQTPRYLIKTRGQQVTLSCSPISGHRSVSWYQQTPGQGLQFLFEYFSETQRNKGNFPGRFSGRQFSNSRSEMNVSTLELGDSALYLCASSLDTGLVAEQYFGPGTRLTVT.

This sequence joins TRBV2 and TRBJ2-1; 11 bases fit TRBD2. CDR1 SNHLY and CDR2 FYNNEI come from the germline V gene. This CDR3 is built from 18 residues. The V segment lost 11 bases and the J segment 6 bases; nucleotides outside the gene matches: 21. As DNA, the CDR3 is TGTGCCGCCCTAAGAGACAGGGTGACTAGCGGGGATCTCAATGAGCAGTTCTTC. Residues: CAALRDRVTSGDLNEQFF.

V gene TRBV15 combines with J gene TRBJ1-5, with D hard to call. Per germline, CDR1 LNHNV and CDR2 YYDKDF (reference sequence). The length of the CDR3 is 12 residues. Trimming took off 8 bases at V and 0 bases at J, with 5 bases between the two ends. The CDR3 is CATSHSNQPQHF. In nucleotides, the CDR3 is TGTGCCACCTCCCATAGCAATCAGCCCCAGCATTTT.

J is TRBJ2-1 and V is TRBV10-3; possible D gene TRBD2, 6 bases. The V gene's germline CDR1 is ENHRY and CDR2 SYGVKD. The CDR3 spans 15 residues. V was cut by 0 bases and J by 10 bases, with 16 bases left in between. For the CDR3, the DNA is TGTGCCATCAGTGAGTCGTTCTCGGGAGCGGACGAGCAGTTCTTC. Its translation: CAISESFSGADEQFF.

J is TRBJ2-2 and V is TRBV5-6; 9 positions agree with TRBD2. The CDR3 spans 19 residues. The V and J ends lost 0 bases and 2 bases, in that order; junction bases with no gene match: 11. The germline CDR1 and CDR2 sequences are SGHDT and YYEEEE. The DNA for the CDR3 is TGTGCCAGCAGCTTGGCTTACTTCCCTAGCGGGATCAACACCGGGGAGCTGTTTTTT. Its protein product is CASSLAYFPSGINTGELFF.

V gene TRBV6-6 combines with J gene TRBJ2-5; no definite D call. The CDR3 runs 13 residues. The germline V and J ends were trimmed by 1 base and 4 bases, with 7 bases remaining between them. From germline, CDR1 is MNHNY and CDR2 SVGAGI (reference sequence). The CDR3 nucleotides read TGTGCCAGCAGTTACTTCGGCGGAGAGACCCAGTACTTC. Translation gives CASSYFGGETQYF.

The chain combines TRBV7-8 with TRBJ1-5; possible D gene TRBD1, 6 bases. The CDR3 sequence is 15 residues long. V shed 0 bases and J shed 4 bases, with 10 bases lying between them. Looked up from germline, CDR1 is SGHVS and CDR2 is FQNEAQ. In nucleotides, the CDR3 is TGTGCCAGCAGCTTAGCTACACAGGGAAATCAGCCCCAGCATTTT. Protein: CASSLATQGNQPQHF. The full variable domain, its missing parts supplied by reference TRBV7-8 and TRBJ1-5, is GAGVSQSPRYKVAKRGQDVALRCDPISGHVSLFWYQQALGQGPEFLTYFQNEAQLDKSGLPSDRFFAERPEGSVSTLKIQRTQQEDSAVYLCASSLATQGNQPQHFGDGTRLSIL.

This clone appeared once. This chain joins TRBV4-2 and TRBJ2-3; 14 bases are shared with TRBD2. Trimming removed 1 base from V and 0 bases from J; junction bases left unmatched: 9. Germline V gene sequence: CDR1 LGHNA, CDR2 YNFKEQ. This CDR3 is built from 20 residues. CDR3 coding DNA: TGTGCCAGCAGCCAAGCCCCCCCGACTAGCGGGAGGGAGAGCACAGATACGCAGTATTTT. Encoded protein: CASSQAPPTSGRESTDTQYF.

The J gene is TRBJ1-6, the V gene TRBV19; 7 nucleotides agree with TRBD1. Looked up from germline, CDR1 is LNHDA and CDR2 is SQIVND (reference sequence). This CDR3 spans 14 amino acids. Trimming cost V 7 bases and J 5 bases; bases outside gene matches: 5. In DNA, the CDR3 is TGTGCCAGTAATTCGGGACAGCATAATTCACCCCTCCACTTT. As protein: CASNSGQHNSPLHF.

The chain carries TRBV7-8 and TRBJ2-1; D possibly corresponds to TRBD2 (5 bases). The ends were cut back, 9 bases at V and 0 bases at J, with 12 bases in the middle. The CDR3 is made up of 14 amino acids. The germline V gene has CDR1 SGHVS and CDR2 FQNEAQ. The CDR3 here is CASRGLSSYNEQFF. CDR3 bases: TGTGCCAGTCGAGGACTTAGCTCCTACAATGAGCAGTTCTTC.

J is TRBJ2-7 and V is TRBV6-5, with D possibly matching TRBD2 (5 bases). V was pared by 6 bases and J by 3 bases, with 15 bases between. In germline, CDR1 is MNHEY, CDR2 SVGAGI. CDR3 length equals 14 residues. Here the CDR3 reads CASRPLDGIYEQYF. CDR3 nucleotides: TGTGCCAGCAGGCCCCTAGACGGGATCTACGAGCAGTACTTC.

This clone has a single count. The CDR3 DNA reads as TGCGCCAGCAGCCAAAACACACAGGGGCTAAACACTGAAGCTTTCTTT. Translated, it gives CASSQNTQGLNTEAFF. V usage is TRBV5-1 and J usage is TRBJ1-1, with 7 nucleotides matching TRBD1. CDR3 length: 16 amino acids. V shed 4 bases, J shed 2 bases, and the junction held 11 bases outside the gene matches. Germline CDR1 SGHRS, CDR2 YFSETQ.

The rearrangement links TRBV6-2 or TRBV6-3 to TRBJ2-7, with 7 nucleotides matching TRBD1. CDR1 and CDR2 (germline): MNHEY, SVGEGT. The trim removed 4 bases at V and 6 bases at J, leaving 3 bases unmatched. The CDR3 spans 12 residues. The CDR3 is CASSWDRVEQYF. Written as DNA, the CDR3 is TGTGCCAGCAGTTGGGACAGAGTCGAGCAGTACTTC.

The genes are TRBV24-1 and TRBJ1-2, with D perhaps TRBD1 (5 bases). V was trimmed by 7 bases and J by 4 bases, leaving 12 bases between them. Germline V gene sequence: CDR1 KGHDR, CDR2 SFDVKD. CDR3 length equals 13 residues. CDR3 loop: CATRADSPYGYTF. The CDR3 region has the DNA TGTGCCACCAGGGCAGACAGCCCCTATGGCTACACCTTC.

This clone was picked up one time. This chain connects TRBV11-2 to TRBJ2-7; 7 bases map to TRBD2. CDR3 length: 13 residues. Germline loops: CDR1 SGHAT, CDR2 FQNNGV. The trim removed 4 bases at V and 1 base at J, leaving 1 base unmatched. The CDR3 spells CASSSGGSYEQYF. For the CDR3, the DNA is TGTGCCAGCAGCTCCGGGGGGTCCTACGAGCAGTACTTC.

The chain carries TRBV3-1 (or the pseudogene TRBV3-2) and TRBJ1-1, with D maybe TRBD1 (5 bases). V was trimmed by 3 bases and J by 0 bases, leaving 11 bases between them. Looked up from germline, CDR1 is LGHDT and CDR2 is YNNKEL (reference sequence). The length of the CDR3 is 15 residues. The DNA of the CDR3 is TGTGCCAGCAGCCAGGCCGCGGGGGTGAACACTGAAGCTTTCTTT. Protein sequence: CASSQAAGVNTEAFF.

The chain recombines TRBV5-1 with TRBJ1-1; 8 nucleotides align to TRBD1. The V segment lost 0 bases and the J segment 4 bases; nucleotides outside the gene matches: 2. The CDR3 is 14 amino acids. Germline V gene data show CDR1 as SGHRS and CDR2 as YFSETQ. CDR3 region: CASSLATGVTEAFF. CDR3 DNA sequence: TGCGCCAGCAGCTTGGCGACAGGGGTCACTGAAGCTTTCTTT. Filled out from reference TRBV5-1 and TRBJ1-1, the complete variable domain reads KAGVTQTPRYLIKTRGQQVTLSCSPISGHRSVSWYQQTPGQGLQFLFEYFSETQRNKGNFPGRFSGRQFSNSRSEMNVSTLELGDSALYLCASSLATGVTEAFFGQGTRLTVV.

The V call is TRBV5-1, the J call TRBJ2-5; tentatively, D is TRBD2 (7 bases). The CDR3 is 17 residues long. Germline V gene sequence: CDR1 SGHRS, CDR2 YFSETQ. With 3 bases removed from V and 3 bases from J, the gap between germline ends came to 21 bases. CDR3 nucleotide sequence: TGCGCCAGCAGCTACCAACCCTCGGGGGGCGAAGAAGAGACCCAGTACTTC. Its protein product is CASSYQPSGGEEETQYF.

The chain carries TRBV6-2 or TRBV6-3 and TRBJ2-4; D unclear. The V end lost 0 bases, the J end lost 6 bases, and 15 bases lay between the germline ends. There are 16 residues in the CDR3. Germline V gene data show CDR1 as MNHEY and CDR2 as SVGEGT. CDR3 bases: TGTGCCAGCAGTTACTCGACCCCTAGATTCGTAAACATTCAGTACTTC. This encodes CASSYSTPRFVNIQYF.

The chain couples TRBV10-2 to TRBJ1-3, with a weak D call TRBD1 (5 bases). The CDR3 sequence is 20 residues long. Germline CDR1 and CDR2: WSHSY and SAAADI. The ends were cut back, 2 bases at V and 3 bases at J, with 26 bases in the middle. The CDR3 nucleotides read TGCGCCAGCAGTGAGCCAACCAACTACGGACAATTGGGTATTGGAAACACCATATATTTT. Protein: CASSEPTNYGQLGIGNTIYF.

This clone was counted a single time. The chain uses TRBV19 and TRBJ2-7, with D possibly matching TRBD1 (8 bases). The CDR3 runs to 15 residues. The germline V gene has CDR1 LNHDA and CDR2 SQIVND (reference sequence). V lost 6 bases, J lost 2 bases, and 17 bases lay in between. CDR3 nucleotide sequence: TGTGCCAGTAGAGGGGGAGGGACAGGAGCCTACGAGCAGTACTTC. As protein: CASRGGGTGAYEQYF.

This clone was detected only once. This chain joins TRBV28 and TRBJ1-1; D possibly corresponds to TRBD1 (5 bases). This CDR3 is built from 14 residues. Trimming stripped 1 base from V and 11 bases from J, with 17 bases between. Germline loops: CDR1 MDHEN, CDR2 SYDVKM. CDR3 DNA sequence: TGTGCCAGCAGTTTATATTTGGGGGGGAGAGGCGCTTTCTTT. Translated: CASSLYLGGRGAFF.